This T cell receptor beta chain was documented in a study of cytomegalovirus exposure and HLA in healthy donors. Study-level information: Researchers previously reported finding fewer than 140 million unique TCR beta sequences from 150 million to 200 million T cells. Whole-study results and caveats: In an earlier analysis, in some 500 donors, most V segments appeared productive either ~87% or ~30% of the time. There were about 160 TCR beta chains listed as cytomegalovirus-associated. There were a few CMV-associated chains whose specificity for CMV antigens was confirmed in vitro.

This clone was found a few times. What it recognizes is unknown. The PCR had 60 Vbeta and 13 Jbeta primers. TCRdb's table, derived via immunoSEQ multiplex PCR, lists solely in-frame clones and lacks some. Of approximately 120,000 clones in the sample, over 9.5% were seen once. The CDR3 is 14 amino acids. Per the germline V gene, CDR1 is LNHDA and CDR2 is SQIVND (reference sequence). V was shortened by 6 bases and J by 6 bases, with 15 bases between the two germline ends. This chain uses TRBV19 with TRBJ1-5, with a tentative D call TRBD1 (6 bases). The receptor was derived from a woman younger than 30 in good health and CMV-seropositive. The source material was PBMCs. The CDR3 sequence: CASSRQEVGQPQHF. Written as DNA, the CDR3 is TGTGCCAGTAGCCGACAGGAGGTAGGTCAGCCCCAGCATTTT.